This T cell receptor (beta chain) was observed in a study of T cells after yellow fever vaccination. This clonotype was picked up many times. Antigen unknown. Study findings and constraints: A large majority of primary-vaccination clones showed up again after the booster (about 97% CD4, approximately 90% CD8).

Generation of TCR cDNA used 5'RACE template switching (which added a universal primer site and UMIs). TCRdb called the 5' RACE reads again in MiXCR, with one record for every CDR3 protein. The sample contains a few hundred thousand distinct CDR3 sequences, over 15% of which appear only once. The TCR was taken from a man younger than 35 who received the YFV17D yellow fever vaccine. Sequenced here: PBMCs, sampled before the yellow fever booster vaccination.

CDR3 DNA: TGTGCCACCGGGGTCATATCCAGTCGCAATGAGCAGTTCTTC. It encodes CATGVISSRNEQFF. This sequence joins TRBV27 and TRBJ2-1; TRBD2 might be the D (5 bases). The CDR3 loop spans 14 amino acids. Trimming took off 10 bases at V and 6 bases at J, with 19 bases between the two ends. Germline loops: CDR1 MNHEY, CDR2 SMNVEV (reference sequence).